The 17 T cell receptor beta chains in this list originate from one sample, sequenced in a study of T cells in Graves' hyperthyroidism and ophthalmopathy. It was RNA transcripts that yielded the amplified TCR beta CDR3 regions. Researchers ran a first-round RT-PCR on the TCR CDR3 using the HTBI primer set. TCRdb analysed the multiplex PCR reads with MiXCR anew, one entry per CDR3 protein. The table lists around 700,000 distinct CDR3 sequences, 30% to 40% of them singletons. Sequenced material: blood. The receptors derive from a woman between 40 and 55 years old with Graves' hyperthyroidism.

Only a few counts were recorded for this clonotype. This chain links TRBV7-2 with TRBJ1-1; D ambiguous. The CDR3 totals 14 residues. Trimming pared 5 bases from V and 8 bases from J, leaving 18 bases between. From germline, CDR1 is SGHTA and CDR2 FQGNSA. The CDR3 nucleotides are TGTGCCAGCAGCCAAGATCCGGCGGCAGAAGAAGCTTTCTTT. Its protein product is CASSQDPAAEEAFF.

About this clonotype itself: One junction end disagrees with the germline gene, perhaps due to a read error. V and J are TRBV6-5 and TRBJ1-2, with D unclear. CDR1 is MNHEY and CDR2 is SVGAGI in the germline V gene. The CDR3 is 17 amino acids. The CDR3 region is CASNYFARGTVNYGYTF. The CDR3 nucleotides read TGTGCCAGCAATTACTTTGCCAGAGGAACCGTTAACTATGGCTACACCTTC.

This clonotype was counted at least ten times. This chain joins TRBV7-2 and TRBJ2-5; D remains unclear. This CDR3 contains 12 residues. Germline V gene lookup returns CDR1 SGHTA and CDR2 FQGNSA. V was shortened by 3 bases and J by 3 bases, with 5 bases between the two germline ends. The CDR3 spells CASSFLKETQYF. The CDR3 DNA reads as TGTGCCAGCAGCTTCCTAAAAGAGACCCAGTACTTC.

The chain is built from TRBV12-3 or TRBV12-4 and TRBJ2-7; D gene uncertain. The CDR3 loop spans 13 amino acids. V lost 3 bases, J lost 8 bases, and 14 bases lay in between. This CDR3 is CASSFGPSLQQYF. CDR3 nucleotides: TGTGCCAGCAGTTTCGGTCCTAGTCTGCAGCAGTACTTC.

A note on this clonotype: Because it lacks the conserved phenylalanine or tryptophan at the end, this CDR3 is likely a read error. The limits of the CDR3 on the DNA are not certain, so only TCRdb's listed CDR3 is given. The chain uses TRBV7-3 and TRBJ2-5. Including both end residues, the CDR3 is 8 amino acids long. Germline CDR1 is SGHTA and CDR2 is FQGTGA. The CDR3 protein is CASSMRVG.

This clonotype occurred many times. The chain employs TRBV20-1 and TRBJ1-6, with unresolved D. This CDR3 is built from 13 residues. Per germline, CDR1 DFQATT and CDR2 SNEGSKA (reference sequence). With 5 bases removed from V and 11 bases from J, the gap between germline ends came to 16 bases. This chain's CDR3 is CSAPQSPGTPLHF. As DNA, the CDR3 is TGCAGTGCTCCACAAAGCCCCGGTACACCCCTCCACTTT.

This clonotype was seen a few times. This may be a read error, as it is one base from a much larger clone. This chain connects TRBV10-3 to TRBJ1-5; maybe TRBD1 (6 bases). Per germline, CDR1 ENHRY and CDR2 SYGVKD. CDR3 length: 15 residues. The V end lost 9 bases, the J end lost 0 bases, and 15 bases lay between the germline ends. CDR3 DNA: TGTGCCATTCCACAGGGCCGAGATAGCAATCAGCCCCAGCATTTT. It codes for CAIPQGRDSNQPQHF.

The V and J genes are TRBV7-6 and TRBJ1-3, with D perhaps TRBD1 (5 bases). Trimming took off 0 bases at V and 6 bases at J, with 9 bases between the two ends. The CDR3 consists of 14 residues. The germline CDR1 and CDR2 sequences are SGHVS and FNYEAQ. Written as DNA, the CDR3 is TGTGCCAGCAGCTTAGCGGGGGGATTAAACACCATATATTTT. Translated, it gives CASSLAGGLNTIYF.

With respect to this clonotype: One base away lies a much larger clone, so this may be a sequencing read error. The chain links TRBV11-1 to TRBJ1-6; D gene unclear. Germline CDR1 and CDR2: SGHAT and FQDESV (reference sequence). This CDR3 contains 15 residues. CDR3 region: CACSLAADSNSPLHF. DNA of the CDR3: TGTGCCTGCAGCTTAGCGGCAGATAGTAATTCACCCCTCCACTTT.

This rearrangement joins TRBV19 to TRBJ1-2; TRBD1 matches 7 bases. The CDR3 has 13 amino acids. V shed 3 bases, J shed 5 bases, and the junction held 3 bases outside the gene matches. Germline values: CDR1 LNHDA, CDR2 SQIVND (reference sequence). CDR3 in amino acids: CASSITGEYGYTF. The CDR3 DNA sequence: TGTGCCAGTAGTATTACAGGGGAGTATGGCTACACCTTC.

This clonotype was counted ten times or more. This sequence joins TRBV10-3 and TRBJ2-2; 7 nucleotides line up with TRBD1. The V gene end was trimmed by 5 bases and the J gene end by 4 bases; junction bases not matched to a gene: 13. The CDR3 loop spans 17 amino acids. Germline CDR1 ENHRY, CDR2 SYGVKD. This CDR3 reads CAISRASRQGSTGELFF. The CDR3 nucleotides are TGTGCCATCAGTCGAGCATCTCGACAGGGTAGCACCGGGGAGCTGTTTTTT.

As concerns this clonotype: Mismatch with germline at one junction end may stem from a read error. The CDR3 protein is CASSRTRSGSTIYF. The CDR3 DNA reads as TGTGCCAGCAGCCGGACGCGCTCTGGAAGCACCATATATTTT. The chain couples TRBV12-3 or TRBV12-4 to TRBJ1-3; D not resolved. There are 14 residues in the CDR3.

By share, this clonotype counts as large. This rearrangement joins TRBV7-2 to TRBJ2-7; 12 bases are a match to TRBD1. CDR3 length: 15 amino acids. The V and J ends lost 4 bases and 7 bases, in that order; junction bases with no gene match: 8. Looked up from germline, CDR1 is SGHTA and CDR2 is FQGNSA. Here the CDR3 DNA reads TGTGCCAGCAGCTACCGGGGACAGGGGGCAGAAGAGCAGTACTTC. It specifies CASSYRGQGAEEQYF.

Concerning this clonotype itself: An end of the junction differs from the germline gene, which may be a read error. V and J are TRBV6-5 and TRBJ2-5; D is perhaps TRBD1 or TRBD2 (5 bases each). CDR1 is MNHEY and CDR2 is SVGAGI in the germline V gene. CDR3 length: 15 residues. The CDR3 DNA follows: TGTGCCAGCAGCGTGACAGCGATGGGACGAGAGACCCGGTACTTC. It encodes CASSVTAMGRETRYF.

This clonotype has only a few counts. This rearrangement joins TRBV28 to TRBJ1-4, with D unclear. Trimming shortened V by 1 base and J by 0 bases, and 9 bases separated the two germline ends. Germline-derived CDR1 and CDR2 are MDHEN and SYDVKM. The CDR3 length is 16 residues. CDR3 region: CASSLFGLATNEKLFF. CDR3 nucleotides: TGTGCCAGCAGTTTATTCGGACTAGCAACTAATGAAAAACTGTTTTTT.

This clonotype was recorded at least ten times. This chain links TRBV7-2 with TRBJ1-1; D not resolved. The germline V and J ends were trimmed by 5 bases and 5 bases, with 12 bases remaining between them. Germline loops: CDR1 SGHTA, CDR2 FQGNSA. The CDR3 is 13 amino acids. CDR3 amino acids: CASSPRRLTEAFF. CDR3 bases: TGTGCCAGCAGCCCGCGGCGGTTGACTGAAGCTTTCTTT.

The chain employs TRBV6-1 and TRBJ2-5; 10 bases are a match to TRBD1. V gave up 6 bases and J gave up 2 bases; unmatched junction bases: 3. Germline-derived CDR1 and CDR2 are MNHNS and SASEGT. There are 14 residues in the CDR3. CDR3 loop: CASRTGGWQETQYF. The CDR3 region has the DNA TGTGCCAGCAGGACAGGGGGCTGGCAAGAGACCCAGTACTTC.